This T cell receptor (beta chain) was sequenced during a study of shared clonotypes between healthy human individuals. The CDR3 loop spans 14 amino acids. The germline V and J ends were trimmed by 4 bases and 3 bases, with 10 bases remaining between them. CDR1 LNHDA and CDR2 SQIVND come from the germline V gene (reference sequence). TCRdb's table, derived via immunoSEQ multiplex PCR, lists solely in-frame clones and lacks some. The sample includes about 1 million clones, approximately 68% of them seen just once. Input material: memory CD4+ T cells sorted from blood. Subset in this sample: CD45RA-negative fraction. This clonotype was obtained from a man between 18 and 29 years old in good health. This chain links TRBV19 with TRBJ2-4; D remains ambiguous. The CDR3 sequence is CASSSLLGKNIQYF. The DNA of the CDR3 is TGTGCCAGTAGTAGCCTGTTAGGCAAAAACATTCAGTACTTC. The full variable domain, rest sourced from reference TRBV19 and TRBJ2-4, is DGGITQSPKYLFRKEGQNVTLSCEQNLNHDAMYWYRQDPGQGLRLIYYSQIVNDFQKGDIAEGYSVSREKKESFPLTVTSAQKNPTAFYLCASSSLLGKNIQYFGAGTRLSVL.